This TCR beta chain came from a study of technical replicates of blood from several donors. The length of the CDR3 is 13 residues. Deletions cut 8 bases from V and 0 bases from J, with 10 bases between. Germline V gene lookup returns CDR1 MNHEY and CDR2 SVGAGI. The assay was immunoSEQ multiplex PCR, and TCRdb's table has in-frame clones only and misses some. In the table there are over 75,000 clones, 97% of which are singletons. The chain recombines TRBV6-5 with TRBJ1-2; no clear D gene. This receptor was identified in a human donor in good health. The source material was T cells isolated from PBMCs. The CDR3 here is CASRRATNYGYTF. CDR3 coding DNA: TGTGCCAGCCGGAGGGCCACTAACTATGGCTACACCTTC.